This T cell receptor (beta chain) was identified in a study of blood T cell repertoires in COVID-19. TCRdb keeps only in-frame clones here, not all; method: immunoSEQ multiplex PCR. The table shows about 200,000 clones, with more than 75% occurring only once. Germline V CDR1 and CDR2: LGHNT, FRNRAP. The CDR3 has 15 residues. Trimming took off 2 bases at V and 1 base at J, with 9 bases between the two ends. This clone is a singleton in its sample. This sequence was found in a man aged 55 to 70 with acute or convalescent COVID-19. The sample consisted of peripheral blood. The chain recombines TRBV12-5 with TRBJ2-1; D ambiguous. The CDR3 spells CASGLPGWSYNEQFF. As DNA, the CDR3 is TGTGCTAGTGGTTTGCCCGGGTGGTCCTACAATGAGCAGTTCTTC.